This T cell receptor (beta chain) was retrieved from a study of blood T cell repertoires in COVID-19 (dated by TCRdb to the early 2020s). At the level of the whole study: Samples covering the acute and convalescent phases of COVID-19 were provided by collaborators in the United States, Italy and Spain. HLA class I and class II types, where available, came from metadata supplied by the sample provider rather than from assay-based typing. The material from the prospective study consisted of cDNA or gDNA derived from T cells, B-cell-depleted T cells, or PBMCs. The sample metadata nearly always contained a de-identified subject ID, COVID-19 status, age in years and sex. The repertoires were made available in a free public database intended to serve as a resource for research on the immune response to SARS-CoV-2. Samples came from the ongoing ImmuneRACE study (first 160 participants) plus 1,254 subjects from 6 global collaborators. The dataset comprised deeply sampled blood TCRbeta repertoires from subjects exposed to, actively infected with, or recovered from COVID-19. Study-level results and caveats: Clinical and demographic metadata were provided uncurated, with the amount varying by source and participant.

TCRbeta CDR3 regions were amplified from genomic DNA using the immunoSEQ Assay, a bias-controlled multiplex PCR. For the original study's pipeline: The number of nucleated cells in each sample was estimated by amplification of reference gene primers within the assay. To quantify the absolute abundance of each unique TCRbeta CDR3 rearrangement, sequence reads were collapsed and filtered. For each sample, productive Simpson clonality was calculated as the square root of Simpson's diversity index across productive rearrangements. TCRdb stores this immuneACCESS table with in-frame sequences only. Part of the clones is absent; in the studies checked, under half of the shortfall reflects unresolved V genes, and no reason is known for the rest. That table is the source of V, J and clone size, and D and trimming were worked out from the DNA. The sample has about 68,000 clones on record, less than 95% of them singletons. The top ten clonotypes cover more than 0.4% of the sample.

Notes on this clone: Its antigen has not been determined. The input lacks base qualities; no much larger clone sits a single base away.

One collaborating source in Seattle enrolled patients during active infection and followed them longitudinally through the course of disease. The collaborating institutions used their own protocols to collect whole blood in K2EDTA tubes. For TCRbeta analysis, collaborators shipped samples as frozen whole blood, isolated PBMCs, or DNA extracted from either of those sample types. Inclusive of the bounding cysteine and phenylalanine, the CDR3 is 17 residues long. Solely the CDR3 DNA is kept, with 51 bases framed from the first base. CDR1 LGHNA and CDR2 YNFKEQ were looked up in the germline V gene. V is clipped by 2 bases and J by 0 bases, and the sequence between their germline boundaries is 13 bases long.

This TCR derives from a man aged 45 to 65 with COVID-19, enrolled during active disease. The chain is assembled from TRBV4-2 and TRBJ2-2; TRBD2 is a weak D gene call, 6 bases matching. Sequencing was carried out using peripheral blood. The DNA sequence follows: TGTGCCAGCAGCCAAAACGCTCTAGCGCCGAACACCGGGGAGCTGTTTTTT. This codes for CASSQNALAPNTGELFF.